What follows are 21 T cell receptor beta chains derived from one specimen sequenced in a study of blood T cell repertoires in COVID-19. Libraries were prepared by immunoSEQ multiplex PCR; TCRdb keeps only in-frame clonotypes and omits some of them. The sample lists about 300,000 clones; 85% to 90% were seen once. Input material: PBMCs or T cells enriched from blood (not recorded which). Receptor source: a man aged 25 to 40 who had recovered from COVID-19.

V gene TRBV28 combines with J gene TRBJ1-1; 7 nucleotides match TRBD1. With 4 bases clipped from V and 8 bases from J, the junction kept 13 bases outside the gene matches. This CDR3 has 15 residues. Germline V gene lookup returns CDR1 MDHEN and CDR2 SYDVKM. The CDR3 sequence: CASSSYRGVDEEAFF. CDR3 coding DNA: TGTGCCAGCAGTTCCTACAGGGGAGTGGATGAAGAAGCTTTCTTT.

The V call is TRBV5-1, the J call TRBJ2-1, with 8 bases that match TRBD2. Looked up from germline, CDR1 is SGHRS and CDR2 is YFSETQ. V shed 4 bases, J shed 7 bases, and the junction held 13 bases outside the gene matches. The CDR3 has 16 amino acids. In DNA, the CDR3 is TGCGCCAGCAGCGCCCTGACTAGCGACTCGGGGAATGAGCAGTTCTTC. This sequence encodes CASSALTSDSGNEQFF. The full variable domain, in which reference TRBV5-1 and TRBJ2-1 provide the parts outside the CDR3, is KAGVTQTPRYLIKTRGQQVTLSCSPISGHRSVSWYQQTPGQGLQFLFEYFSETQRNKGNFPGRFSGRQFSNSRSEMNVSTLELGDSALYLCASSALTSDSGNEQFFGPGTRLTVL.

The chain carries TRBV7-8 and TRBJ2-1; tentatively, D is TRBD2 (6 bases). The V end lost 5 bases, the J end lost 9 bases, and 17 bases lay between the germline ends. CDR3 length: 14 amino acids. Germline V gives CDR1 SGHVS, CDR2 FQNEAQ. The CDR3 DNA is TGTGCCAGCAGCCCCGGGTTCCGCGGGACTGAGCAGTTCTTC. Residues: CASSPGFRGTEQFF.

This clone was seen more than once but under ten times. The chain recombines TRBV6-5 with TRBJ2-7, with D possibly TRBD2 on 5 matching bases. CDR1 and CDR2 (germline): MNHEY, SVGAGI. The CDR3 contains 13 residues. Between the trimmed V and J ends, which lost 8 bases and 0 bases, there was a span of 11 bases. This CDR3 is CASRDPFSYEQYF. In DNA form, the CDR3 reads TGTGCCAGCCGGGATCCCTTCTCCTACGAGCAGTACTTC.

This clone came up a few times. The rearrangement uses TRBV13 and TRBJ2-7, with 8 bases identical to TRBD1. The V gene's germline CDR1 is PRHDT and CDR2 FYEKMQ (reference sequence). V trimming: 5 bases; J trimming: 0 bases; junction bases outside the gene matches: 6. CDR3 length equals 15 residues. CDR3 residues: CASSLEGQDSYEQYF. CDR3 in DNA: TGTGCCAGCAGCCTCGAGGGACAGGACTCCTACGAGCAGTACTTC. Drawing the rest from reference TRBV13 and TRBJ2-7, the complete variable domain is AAGVIQSPRHLIKEKRETATLKCYPIPRHDTVYWYQQGPGQDPQFLISFYEKMQSDKGSIPDRFSAQQFSDYHSELNMSSLELGDSALYFCASSLEGQDSYEQYFGPGTRLTVT.

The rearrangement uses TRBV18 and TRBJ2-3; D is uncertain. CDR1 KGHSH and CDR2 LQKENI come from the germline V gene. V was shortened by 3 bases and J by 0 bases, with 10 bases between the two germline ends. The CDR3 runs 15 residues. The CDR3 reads CASSPRATSTDTQYF. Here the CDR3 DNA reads TGTGCCAGCTCACCTCGCGCTACTAGCACAGATACGCAGTATTTT. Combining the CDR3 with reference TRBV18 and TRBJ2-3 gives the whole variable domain NAGVMQNPRHLVRRRGQEARLRCSPMKGHSHVYWYRQLPEEGLKFMVYLQKENIIDESGMPKERFSAEFPKEGPSILRIQQVVRGDSAAYFCASSPRATSTDTQYFGPGTRLTVL.

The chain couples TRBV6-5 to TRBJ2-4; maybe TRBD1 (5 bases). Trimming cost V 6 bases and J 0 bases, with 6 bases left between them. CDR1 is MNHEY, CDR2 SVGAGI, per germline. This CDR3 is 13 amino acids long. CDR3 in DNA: TGTGCCAGCAGAGGGGTAGCCAAAAACATTCAGTACTTC. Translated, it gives CASRGVAKNIQYF.

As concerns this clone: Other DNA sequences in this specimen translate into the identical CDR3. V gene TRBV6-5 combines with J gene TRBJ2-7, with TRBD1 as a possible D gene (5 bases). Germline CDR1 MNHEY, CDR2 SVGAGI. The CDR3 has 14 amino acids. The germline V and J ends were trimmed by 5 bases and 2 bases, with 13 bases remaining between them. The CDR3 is CASSRQGPPYEQYF. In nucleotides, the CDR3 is TGTGCCAGCAGTCGTCAGGGTCCACCCTACGAGCAGTACTTC.

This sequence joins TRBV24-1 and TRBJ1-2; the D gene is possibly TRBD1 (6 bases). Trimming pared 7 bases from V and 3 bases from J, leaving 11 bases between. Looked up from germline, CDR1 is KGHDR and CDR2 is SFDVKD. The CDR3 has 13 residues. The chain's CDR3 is CATSRGGYYGYTF. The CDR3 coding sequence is TGTGCCACCAGCCGAGGGGGATACTATGGCTACACCTTC.

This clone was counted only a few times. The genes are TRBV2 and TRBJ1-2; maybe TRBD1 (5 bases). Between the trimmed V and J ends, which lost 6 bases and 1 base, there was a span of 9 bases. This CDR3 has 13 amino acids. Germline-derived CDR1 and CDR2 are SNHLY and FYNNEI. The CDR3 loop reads CASRRQLNYGYTF. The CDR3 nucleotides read TGTGCCAGCAGACGACAGCTTAACTATGGCTACACCTTC.

CDR3 amino acids: CASSLTGASYNSPLHF. CDR3 sequence (DNA): TGTGCCAGCAGTTTGACAGGGGCATCCTATAATTCACCCCTCCACTTT. V and J are TRBV27 and TRBJ1-6; TRBD1 matches 8 bases. Germline V gene data show CDR1 as MNHEY and CDR2 as SMNVEV (reference sequence). V lost 3 bases and J lost 1; bases outside the gene matches: 2. The CDR3 runs 16 residues.

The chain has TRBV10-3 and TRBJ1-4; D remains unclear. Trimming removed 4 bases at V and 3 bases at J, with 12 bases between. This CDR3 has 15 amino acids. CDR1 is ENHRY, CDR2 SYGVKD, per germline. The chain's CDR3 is CAISAEGGPNEKLFF. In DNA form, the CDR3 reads TGTGCCATCAGTGCGGAGGGAGGTCCTAATGAAAAACTGTTTTTT.

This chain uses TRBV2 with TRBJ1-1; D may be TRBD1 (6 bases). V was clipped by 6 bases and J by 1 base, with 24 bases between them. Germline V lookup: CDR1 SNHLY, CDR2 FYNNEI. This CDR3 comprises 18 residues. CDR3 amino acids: CASSEVTAPLGGNTEAFF. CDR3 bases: TGTGCCAGCAGCGAGGTCACAGCGCCGCTAGGGGGGAACACTGAAGCTTTCTTT.

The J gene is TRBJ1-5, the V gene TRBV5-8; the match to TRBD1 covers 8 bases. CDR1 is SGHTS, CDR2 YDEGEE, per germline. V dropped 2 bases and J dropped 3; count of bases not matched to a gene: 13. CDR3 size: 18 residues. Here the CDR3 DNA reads TGTGCCAGCAGCTTATTGCTCAGGACAGGGCTCGACAATCAGCCCCAGCATTTT. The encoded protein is CASSLLLRTGLDNQPQHF.

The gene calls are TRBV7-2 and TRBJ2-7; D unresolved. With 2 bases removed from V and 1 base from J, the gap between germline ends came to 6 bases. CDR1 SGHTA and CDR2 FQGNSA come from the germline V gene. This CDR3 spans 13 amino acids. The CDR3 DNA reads TGTGCCAGCAGCTTATACGGTTCCTACGAGCAGTACTTC. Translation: CASSLYGSYEQYF.

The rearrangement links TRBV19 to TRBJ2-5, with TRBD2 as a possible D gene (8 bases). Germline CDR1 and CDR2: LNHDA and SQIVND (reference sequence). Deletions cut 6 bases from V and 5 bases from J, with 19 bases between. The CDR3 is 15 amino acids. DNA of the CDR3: TGTGCCAGTAGACCCCCGGGAGGGGGCGAGGAGACCCAGTACTTC. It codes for CASRPPGGGEETQYF. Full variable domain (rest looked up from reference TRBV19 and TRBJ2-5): DGGITQSPKYLFRKEGQNVTLSCEQNLNHDAMYWYRQDPGQGLRLIYYSQIVNDFQKGDIAEGYSVSREKKESFPLTVTSAQKNPTAFYLCASRPPGGGEETQYFGPGTRLLVL.

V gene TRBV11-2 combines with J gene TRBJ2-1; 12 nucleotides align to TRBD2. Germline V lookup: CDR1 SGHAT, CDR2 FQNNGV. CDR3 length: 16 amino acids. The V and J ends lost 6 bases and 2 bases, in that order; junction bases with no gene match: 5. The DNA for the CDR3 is TGTGCCAGCAGAGCGCTAGCGGGGGGGGCCTACAATGAGCAGTTCTTC. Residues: CASRALAGGAYNEQFF.

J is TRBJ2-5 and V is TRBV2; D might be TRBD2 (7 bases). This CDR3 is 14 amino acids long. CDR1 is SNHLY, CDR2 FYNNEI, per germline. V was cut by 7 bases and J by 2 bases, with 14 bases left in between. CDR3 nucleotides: TGTGCCAGCATGGGGGCTAGCGGTCAAGAGACCCAGTACTTC. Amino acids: CASMGASGQETQYF.

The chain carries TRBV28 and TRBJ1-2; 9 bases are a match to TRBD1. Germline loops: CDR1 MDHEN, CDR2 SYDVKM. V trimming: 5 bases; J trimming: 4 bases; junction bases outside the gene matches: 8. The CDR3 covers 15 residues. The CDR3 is CASSPRDRVPYGYTF. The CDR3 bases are TGTGCCAGCAGTCCGCGGGACAGGGTACCCTATGGCTACACCTTC.

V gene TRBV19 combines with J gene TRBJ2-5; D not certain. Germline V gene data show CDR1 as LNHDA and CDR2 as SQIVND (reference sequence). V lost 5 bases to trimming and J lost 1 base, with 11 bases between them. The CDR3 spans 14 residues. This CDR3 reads CASSWSSSQETQYF. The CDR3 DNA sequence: TGTGCCAGTAGTTGGTCGTCTAGCCAAGAGACCCAGTACTTC.

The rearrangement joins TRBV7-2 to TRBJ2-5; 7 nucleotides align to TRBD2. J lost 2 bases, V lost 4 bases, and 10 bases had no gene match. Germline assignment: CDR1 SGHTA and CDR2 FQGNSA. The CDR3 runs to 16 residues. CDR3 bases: TGTGCCAGCAGCTCGCCCCCCTTCGGGGGGCAAGAGACCCAGTACTTC. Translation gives CASSSPPFGGQETQYF. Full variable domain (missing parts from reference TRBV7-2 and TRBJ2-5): GAGVSQSPSNKVTEKGKDVELRCDPISGHTALYWYRQSLGQGLEFLIYFQGNSAPDKSGLPSDRFSAERTGGSVSTLTIQRTQQEDSAVYLCASSSPPFGGQETQYFGPGTRLLVL.